The 10 T cell receptor beta chains below all came from one sample that was sequenced in a study of cytomegalovirus exposure and HLA in healthy donors. The table came from immunoSEQ multiplex PCR; TCRdb's copy has only in-frame clones and leaves some out. Among 250,000 or so clones listed, roughly 87% were seen once. The source material was PBMCs. These receptors were taken from a young man in good health and CMV-seropositive.

This rearrangement joins TRBV7-9 to TRBJ2-1; 7 nucleotides line up with TRBD1. Germline assignment: CDR1 SEHNR and CDR2 FQNEAQ (reference sequence). V was pared by 5 bases and J by 4 bases, with 5 bases of the junction left unmatched. CDR3 length: 14 amino acids. This chain's CDR3 is CASSVRDRYNEQFF. The CDR3 DNA follows: TGTGCCAGCAGCGTCCGGGACAGATACAATGAGCAGTTCTTC.

The V gene is TRBV7-8, the J gene TRBJ1-1; D not certain. The germline gives CDR1 SGHVS, CDR2 FQNEAQ. This CDR3 is 13 amino acids long. V dropped 0 bases and J dropped 3 bases, with 5 bases sitting between them. The DNA of the CDR3 is TGTGCCAGCAGCTTAGCATCCGACACTGAAGCTTTCTTT. Translation gives CASSLASDTEAFF.

The V and J genes are TRBV7-6 and TRBJ2-2; D could derive from TRBD1 or TRBD2 (5 bases each). This CDR3 region has 15 residues. V lost 0 bases to trimming and J lost 4 bases, with 9 bases between them. CDR1 and CDR2 (germline): SGHVS, FNYEAQ. CDR3 sequence reads: CASSLAVGTTGELFF. The CDR3 region has the DNA TGTGCCAGCAGCTTAGCTGTCGGGACCACCGGGGAGCTGTTTTTT. Based on the CDR3 plus reference TRBV7-6 and TRBJ2-2, the full variable domain is GAGVSQSPRYKVTKRGQDVALRCDPISGHVSLYWYRQALGQGPEFLTYFNYEAQQDKSGLPNDRFSAERPEGSISTLTIQRTEQRDSAMYRCASSLAVGTTGELFFGEGSRLTVL.

V and J are TRBV5-1 and TRBJ1-4, with a tentative D call TRBD1 (5 bases). The CDR3 is 14 amino acids. V shed 0 bases and J shed 7 bases, with 10 bases lying between them. The germline CDR1 and CDR2 sequences are SGHRS and YFSETQ. CDR3 coding DNA: TGCGCCAGCAGCTTGGGTGGGGCTTTTGAAAAACTGTTTTTT. Its translation: CASSLGGAFEKLFF.

The rearrangement links TRBV9 to TRBJ2-7; 7 bases agree with TRBD2. Germline values: CDR1 SGDLS, CDR2 YYNGEE. The ends lost 0 bases at V and 2 bases at J; junction bases unmatched: 5. This CDR3 has 15 amino acids. CDR3 amino acids: CASSVGLGGTYEQYF. The CDR3 bases are TGTGCCAGCAGCGTAGGGCTCGGGGGGACCTACGAGCAGTACTTC.

This chain uses TRBV27 with TRBJ2-5; D possibly corresponds to TRBD2 (6 bases). The CDR3 runs 16 residues. V was cut by 6 bases and J by 1 base, with 18 bases left in between. Germline V gives CDR1 MNHEY, CDR2 SMNVEV (reference sequence). The CDR3 is CASSSTRLGSQETQYF. The CDR3 coding sequence is TGTGCCAGCAGCTCCACCCGACTAGGGAGCCAAGAGACCCAGTACTTC.

The rearrangement links TRBV18 to TRBJ1-2, with D hard to call. V was shortened by 3 bases and J by 2 bases, with 10 bases between the two germline ends. Germline CDR1 and CDR2: KGHSH and LQKENI. The CDR3 has 14 residues. The CDR3 spells CASSPADWNYGYTF. DNA of the CDR3: TGTGCCAGCTCACCCGCCGACTGGAACTATGGCTACACCTTC.

The J gene is TRBJ2-7, the V gene TRBV5-6; 7 bases are a match to TRBD2. The germline gives CDR1 SGHDT, CDR2 YYEEEE. This CDR3 has 14 amino acids. The trim removed 5 bases at V and 2 bases at J, leaving 7 bases unmatched. CDR3 nucleotide sequence: TGTGCCAGCAGTTGGGGCGGGACTACCTACGAGCAGTACTTC. Its protein product is CASSWGGTTYEQYF.

This rearrangement joins TRBV30 to TRBJ2-3; TRBD2 aligns across 10 bases. CDR1 is GTSNPN and CDR2 is SVGIG in the germline V gene (reference sequence). Trimming cost V 0 bases and J 0 bases; bases outside gene matches: 0. This CDR3 has 15 amino acids. The CDR3 nucleotides read TGTGCCTGGAGTGTACTAGCGGGAAGCACAGATACGCAGTATTTT. The encoded protein is CAWSVLAGSTDTQYF. The full variable domain, with the rest looked up from reference TRBV30 and TRBJ2-3, is SQTIHQWPATLVQPVGSPLSLECTVEGTSNPNLYWYRQAAGRGLQLLFYSVGIGQISSEVPQNLSASRPQDRQFILSSKKLLLSDSGFYLCAWSVLAGSTDTQYFGPGTRLTVL.

This clone was seen only a few times. V gene TRBV7-2 combines with J gene TRBJ1-2; possible D gene TRBD1, 6 bases. The CDR3 extends over 15 amino acids. V was trimmed by 5 bases and J by 1 base, leaving 14 bases between them. Per germline, CDR1 SGHTA and CDR2 FQGNSA. CDR3 DNA: TGTGCCAGCAGCCAACAGACAGGACTTAACTATGGCTACACCTTC. Its protein is CASSQQTGLNYGYTF.